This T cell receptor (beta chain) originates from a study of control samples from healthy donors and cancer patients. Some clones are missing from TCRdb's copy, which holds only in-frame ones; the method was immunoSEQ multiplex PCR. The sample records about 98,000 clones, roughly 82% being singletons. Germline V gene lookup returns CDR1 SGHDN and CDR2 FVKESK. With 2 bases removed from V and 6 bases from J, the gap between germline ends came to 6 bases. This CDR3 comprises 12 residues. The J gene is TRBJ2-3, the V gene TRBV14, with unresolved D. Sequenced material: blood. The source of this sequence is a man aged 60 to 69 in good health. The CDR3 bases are TGTGCCAGCAGCCAATTCGAGGATACGCAGTATTTT. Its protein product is CASSQFEDTQYF. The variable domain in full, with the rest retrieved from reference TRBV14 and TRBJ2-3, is EAGVTQFPSHSVIEKGQTVTLRCDPISGHDNLYWYRRVMGKEIKFLLHFVKESKQDESGMPNNRFLAERTGGTYSTLKVQPAELEDSGVYFCASSQFEDTQYFGPGTRLTVL.